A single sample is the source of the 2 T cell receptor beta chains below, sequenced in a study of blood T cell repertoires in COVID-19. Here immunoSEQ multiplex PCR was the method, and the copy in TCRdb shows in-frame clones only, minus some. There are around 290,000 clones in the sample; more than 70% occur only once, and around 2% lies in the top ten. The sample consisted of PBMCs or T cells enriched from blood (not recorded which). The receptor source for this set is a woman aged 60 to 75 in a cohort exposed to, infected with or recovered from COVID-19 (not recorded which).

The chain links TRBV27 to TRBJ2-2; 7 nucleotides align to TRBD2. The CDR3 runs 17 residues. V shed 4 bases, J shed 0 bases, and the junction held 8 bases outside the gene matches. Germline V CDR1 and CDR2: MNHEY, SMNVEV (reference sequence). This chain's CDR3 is CASSSSPRGANTGELFF. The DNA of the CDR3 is TGTGCCAGCAGTTCCTCCCCACGGGGGGCGAACACCGGGGAGCTGTTTTTT.

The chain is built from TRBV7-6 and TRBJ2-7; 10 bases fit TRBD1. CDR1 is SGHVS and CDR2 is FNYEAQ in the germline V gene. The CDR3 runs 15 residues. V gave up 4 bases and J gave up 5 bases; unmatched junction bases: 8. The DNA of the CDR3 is TGTGCCAGCAGCTCCGCCGGGACAGGGGTTAACGAGCAGTACTTC. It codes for CASSSAGTGVNEQYF.